The following is a T cell receptor (beta chain) sequence with its context. Its recognized antigen is unknown. Being one base from a much bigger clone, this may be a read error. Sample treatment or condition, as interpreted from the label and publication: in vitro stimulation with specific CMV peptide epitopes to enrich CMV-specific T cells. The sample belongs to a study of T cell repertoires in cytomegalovirus infection (dated by TCRdb to between 2018 and 2021). Some background on the complete study: Recently identified HLA-C-restricted CMV epitopes, whose presentation resists viral immunomodulation, were targeted by peptide stimulations together with well-studied HLA-B-restricted epitopes. Donor HLA type was relevant to the analysis, because carriage of CMV infection together with the matching HLA type was indicated by public TCR beta signatures.

General study outcomes and caveats: In both this cohort and an independent cohort of 352 donors, the cumulative frequency of public TCR beta family members distinguished carriers of CMV infection plus the relevant HLA type. The ex vivo response was dominated by HLA-C-restricted CMV-specific TCR beta clonotypes, which also provided the single most frequent clonotype in two of eight donors.

The reads were generated on an Illumina HiSeq 1500. TCRdb reran the public reads through fastp at Q25 and MiXCR, keeping productive beta chains. Each CDR3 protein appears once, grouped with its most common genes and DNA. Present in this sample are about 920,000 distinct CDR3 sequences, 30% to 40% of which were seen just once. The leading ten clones occupy around an eighth of the sample. CDR1 and CDR2, per the germline V gene, are SGHVS and FNYEAQ. V is pruned by 1 base and J by 10 bases, leaving 9 bases of the junction without a gene match. There are 17 amino acids in the CDR3, from cysteine to phenylalanine inclusive. Here the CDR3 DNA is all that survives: 51 bases in frame from base 1.

The chain is assembled from TRBV7-6 and TRBJ2-1; the junction holds 14 bases that match TRBD2. The receptor's source is a human donor in good health (CMV status not recorded). Some clones in this sample may be carry-over from other donors' samples. The sequencing used cultured CD8+ T cells from PBMCs, collected from culture after CMV antigen stimulation. The CDR3 protein is CASSLVWTSGGIGEQFF. In nucleotides, the sequence is TGTGCCAGCAGCTTAGTGTGGACTAGCGGGGGGATTGGGGAGCAGTTCTTC.